This TCR beta chain came from a study of T cell changes during pregnancy in multiple sclerosis. This CDR3 comprises 17 residues. Per the germline V gene, CDR1 is KGHSH and CDR2 is LQKENI. Trimming cost V 1 base and J 3 bases; bases outside gene matches: 4. The protocol was immunoSEQ multiplex PCR, while the TCRdb copy is restricted to in-frame clones and leaves out a portion. The sample has 85,000 to 90,000 clones, about 94% seen once. This material consisted of peripheral blood, taken after pregnancy. This clonotype was sampled from a female donor in good health, enrolled as a control in a pregnancy study. The chain has TRBV18 and TRBJ1-5, with 12 bases matching TRBD1. The CDR3 loop is CASSPLGTGGNNQPQHF. As DNA, the CDR3 is TGTGCCAGCTCACCACTTGGGACAGGGGGCAACAATCAGCCCCAGCATTTT. Full variable domain (outside the CDR3, taken from reference TRBV18 and TRBJ1-5): NAGVMQNPRHLVRRRGQEARLRCSPMKGHSHVYWYRQLPEEGLKFMVYLQKENIIDESGMPKERFSAEFPKEGPSILRIQQVVRGDSAAYFCASSPLGTGGNNQPQHFGDGTRLSIL.